This TCR beta chain emerged from a study of CD8 T cells in ankylosing spondylitis. This clonotype was seen ten or more times. Antigen: not known. General observations from the study: A motif of several highly homologous TCR beta variants was seen as apparently characteristic of ankylosing spondylitis blood.

A single record per CDR3 protein comes from TCRdb applying MiXCR to the 5' RACE reads. The sample yields some 840,000 distinct CDR3 sequences, about an eighth seen once. The V end was cut by 6 bases, the J end by 0 bases, with 10 bases between. The length of the CDR3 is 14 residues. Germline CDR1 MNHNS, CDR2 SASEGT. The receptor was isolated from a male donor with ankylosing spondylitis. V usage is TRBV6-1 and J usage is TRBJ2-3; either TRBD1 or TRBD2 may fit D (5 bases each). The sequencing sample was made of blood, either unsorted or a sorted T cell fraction (not recorded which). CDR3: CASSWDLSTDTQYF. The CDR3 nucleotides are TGTGCCAGCAGCTGGGACCTCAGCACAGATACGCAGTATTTT.